This is a list of T cell receptor beta chains from one sample in a study of CD8 T cells in ankylosing spondylitis. TCRdb re-called the 5' RACE reads through MiXCR, storing one row per CDR3 protein. The sample yields approximately 540,000 distinct CDR3 sequences, roughly an eighth seen once. What was sequenced was blood, either unsorted or a sorted T cell fraction (not recorded which). The receptor source for this set is a male donor with ankylosing spondylitis. Each CDR3 is given with its conserved first and last residue. D genes are given only for firm matches. A row's size may be missing; if present it is once, few, many or a size class.

j_call clone_size v_call cdr3_length d_call cdr3_aa cdr3_nt
TRBJ2-2 few TRBV30 15 - CAWSVLNGDTGELFF TGTGCCTGGAGTGTCCTTAACGGGGACACCGGGGAGCTGTTTTTT
TRBJ1-2 - TRBV12-3/TRBV12-4 15 - CASRARTANDYGYTF TGTGCCAGCAGGGCCCGGACAGCGAATGACTATGGCTACACCTTC
TRBJ1-2 few TRBV11-2 18 - CASSLVPQSAKAGYGYTF TGTGCCAGCAGCTTAGTCCCCCAGTCAGCAAAGGCGGGCTATGGCTACACCTTC
TRBJ2-2 - TRBV5-1 15 - CASSLLQMNTGELFF TGCGCCAGCAGCTTGCTACAGATGAACACCGGGGAGCTGTTTTTT
TRBJ2-1 - TRBV27 15 TRBD2 CASSLSVGRVNEQFF TGTGCCAGCAGTTTATCGGTCGGGAGGGTCAATGAGCAGTTCTTC
TRBJ2-1 - TRBV15 14 TRBD2 CATSSRTSSYEQFF TGTGCCACCAGCTCCCGGACTAGCTCATATGAGCAGTTCTTC
TRBJ2-1 - TRBV20-1 14 TRBD1 CSARALRGPDEQFF TGCAGTGCTAGAGCTCTCAGGGGGCCGGATGAGCAGTTCTTC
TRBJ2-2 many TRBV15 13 - CATSRDPTGELFF TGTGCCACCAGCAGAGATCCCACCGGGGAGCTGTTTTTT
TRBJ2-7 - TRBV29-1 12 - CSVDPGVDEPYF TGCAGCGTTGATCCCGGGGTGGACGAGCCGTACTTC
TRBJ1-4 - TRBV27 16 - CASSWGSGTPDEKLFF TGTGCCAGCAGCTGGGGTTCCGGGACACCGGATGAAAAACTGTTTTTT
TRBJ1-1 many TRBV10-2 14 TRBD1 CASKGGQGIGEAFF TGCGCCAGCAAGGGGGGACAGGGAATCGGTGAAGCTTTCTTT
TRBJ2-7 - TRBV7-9 16 TRBD2 CASSFWSGAYSYEQYF TGTGCCAGCAGCTTTTGGAGCGGGGCCTATTCCTACGAGCAGTACTTC
TRBJ2-2 many TRBV12-3/TRBV12-4 15 - CASSLVDQGVRELFF TGTGCCAGCAGTTTAGTCGACCAGGGCGTTCGGGAGCTGTTTTTT
TRBJ2-3 - TRBV5-1 14 TRBD1 CASSAGQGADTQYF TGCGCCAGCAGCGCCGGACAGGGGGCTGATACGCAGTATTTT
TRBJ1-4 few TRBV12-3/TRBV12-4 15 - CASSFLVPTNEKLFF TGTGCCAGCAGTTTTTTGGTCCCAACTAATGAAAAACTGTTTTTT
TRBJ1-3 - TRBV5-1 14 - CASSEASSGNTIYF TGCGCCAGCAGTGAAGCTAGCTCTGGAAACACCATATATTTT
TRBJ2-3 - TRBV29-1 14 TRBD1 CSVVETGFTDTQYF TGCAGCGTTGTGGAGACAGGGTTTACAGATACGCAGTATTTT
TRBJ2-3 - TRBV7-6 15 - CASSPTAAVTDTQYF TGTGCCAGCAGCCCGACCGCAGCGGTCACAGATACGCAGTATTTT
TRBJ1-3 many TRBV5-1 16 TRBD1 CASSLPDRDSGNTIYF TGCGCCAGCAGCTTGCCCGACAGGGACTCTGGAAACACCATATATTTT
TRBJ1-1 few TRBV19 16 TRBD1 CASSTEHVGQYTEAFF TGTGCCAGTAGTACGGAACACGTGGGACAGTACACTGAAGCTTTCTTT
TRBJ2-1 - TRBV10-3 13 - CAISSDSYNEQFF TGTGCCATCAGTTCGGACAGCTACAATGAGCAGTTCTTC
TRBJ2-1 many TRBV12-3/TRBV12-4 11 - CASSFGNEQFF TGTGCCAGCAGCTTTGGGAATGAGCAGTTCTTC
TRBJ2-5 - TRBV12-3/TRBV12-4 15 TRBD1 CASSLGTGGSETQYF TGTGCCAGCAGTCTCGGGACAGGGGGCTCGGAGACCCAGTACTTC
TRBJ1-3 many TRBV6-1 13 - CASSEAWTRAIYF TGTGCCAGCAGTGAAGCTTGGACCAGAGCCATATATTTT
TRBJ2-1 - TRBV7-9 12 - CASSLESHEQFF TGTGCCAGCAGCTTAGAGTCTCATGAGCAGTTCTTC
TRBJ2-2 many TRBV29-1 15 - CSVGRRGTNTGELFF TGCAGCGTTGGTAGAAGGGGAACAAACACCGGGGAGCTGTTTTTT
TRBJ2-1 few TRBV29-1 17 TRBD2 CSVDLVGTTVPYNEQFF TGCAGCGTCGATCTTGTTGGGACTACAGTCCCCTACAATGAGCAGTTCTTC
TRBJ2-1 - TRBV25-1 17 - CASSGGETASSYNEQFF TGTGCCAGCAGTGGCGGGGAGACTGCGAGCTCCTACAATGAGCAGTTCTTC
TRBJ2-1 few TRBV29-1 13 TRBD2 CSASGYSYNEQFF TGCAGCGCTAGCGGGTACTCCTACAATGAGCAGTTCTTC